The 15 T cell receptor beta chains presented below share a single source sample, sequenced in a study of a mutant IDH1 vaccine in newly diagnosed glioma (dated by TCRdb to the early 2020s). Receptors were amplified or captured by the immunoSEQ multiplex PCR assay. In its TCRdb copy, this immuneACCESS table keeps in-frame sequences only and misses some clones. Where compared with another copy, unresolved V genes explain less than half of these, and the others have no known cause. A total of 95,000 to 100,000 clones appear in this sample, around 90% of them only once. 0.5% to 0.6% of the sample is in the top ten clones. The time point label here, explained by the study, means: baseline, week 1 (first vaccination visit). In the paper's terms, the treatment or condition label means: pre-vaccination baseline after standard-of-care therapy. Here the sequenced sample was PBMCs, taken from a glioma patient treated with radiotherapy, temozolomide or both. These TCRs come from a woman aged 45-60 years with glioma.

This rearrangement joins TRBV5-1 to TRBJ1-1, with 8 positions matching TRBD1. The CDR3 runs to 14 residues. The V and J ends lost 3 bases and 5 bases, in that order; junction bases with no gene match: 6. From germline, CDR1 is SGHRS and CDR2 YFSETQ. The CDR3 nucleotides are TGCGCCAGCAGCTCTACAGGGGGGAGGACTGAAGCTTTCTTT. It codes for CASSSTGGRTEAFF.

The rearrangement links TRBV27 to TRBJ2-4, with no clear D. Deletions cut 6 bases from V and 6 bases from J, with 9 bases between. The V gene's germline CDR1 is MNHEY and CDR2 SMNVEV (reference sequence). The CDR3 sequence is 12 residues long. The CDR3 reads CASSPTGNIQYF. The CDR3 nucleotides read TGTGCCAGCAGCCCGACGGGAAACATTCAGTACTTC.

The chain has TRBV7-2 and TRBJ1-1, with D hard to call. CDR1 is SGHTA and CDR2 is FQGNSA in the germline V gene. Trimming cost V 6 bases and J 0 bases, with 8 bases left between them. CDR3 size: 13 residues. The CDR3 DNA reads TGTGCCAGCAGTTTCGGATTGAACACTGAAGCTTTCTTT. It codes for CASSFGLNTEAFF.

This chain uses TRBV9 with TRBJ2-3, with D possibly TRBD2 on 5 matching bases. The CDR3 has 14 residues. Trimming took 7 bases from V and 0 from J, leaving 12 bases between them. CDR1 is SGDLS and CDR2 is YYNGEE in the germline V gene. The CDR3 DNA follows: TGTGCCAGCTCCCTACCGGGGAGCACAGATACGCAGTATTTT. It codes for CASSLPGSTDTQYF.

This chain's CDR3 is CASSLGQFNEKLFF. The DNA for the CDR3 is TGTGCCAGCAGTTTAGGGCAGTTTAATGAAAAACTGTTTTTT. The V and J genes are TRBV27 and TRBJ1-4; D unclear. V shed 2 bases and J shed 4 bases, with 8 bases lying between them. This CDR3 contains 14 residues. Germline V gives CDR1 MNHEY, CDR2 SMNVEV (reference sequence).

The chain carries TRBV18 and TRBJ2-7, with unresolved D. V was trimmed by 0 bases and J by 2 bases, leaving 5 bases between them. CDR1 and CDR2 (germline): KGHSH, LQKENI. The CDR3 spans 13 residues. CDR3 bases: TGTGCCAGCTCACCACCGGTTACCTACGAGCAGTACTTC. Translated, it gives CASSPPVTYEQYF.

V and J are TRBV18 and TRBJ2-7; 7 bases line up with TRBD2. The V segment lost 7 bases and the J segment 0 bases; nucleotides outside the gene matches: 3. The CDR3 extends over 13 amino acids. Germline CDR1 reads KGHSH; CDR2 reads LQKENI. In DNA form, the CDR3 reads TGTGCCAGCTATGGGGGGGACTCCTACGAGCAGTACTTC. Its translation: CASYGGDSYEQYF.

The V gene is TRBV10-3, the J gene TRBJ2-1; D possibly corresponds to TRBD1 (6 bases). CDR1 is ENHRY and CDR2 is SYGVKD in the germline V gene. The CDR3 runs 17 residues. Trimming left V 2 bases short and J 4 bases short, with 18 bases between. The CDR3 loop is CAISEAGARGSYNEQFF. The CDR3 region has the DNA TGTGCCATCAGTGAGGCTGGGGCCAGGGGCTCTTACAATGAGCAGTTCTTC.

The CDR3 DNA is TGTGCCAGTAGTCTACAGGGGGCAGTGGATGGCTACACCTTC. Protein product: CASSLQGAVDGYTF. The chain combines TRBV19 with TRBJ1-2; 9 bases are a match to TRBD1. J gave up 6 bases and V 5 bases, and 7 bases lay outside the gene matches. CDR1 is LNHDA, CDR2 SQIVND, per germline (reference sequence). The CDR3 totals 14 residues.

The rearrangement uses TRBV30 and TRBJ2-7; D not resolved. The CDR3 covers 12 residues. With 2 bases removed from V and 4 bases from J, the gap between germline ends came to 9 bases. Germline CDR1 is GTSNPN and CDR2 is SVGIG (reference sequence). The CDR3 sequence: CAWSTVIYEQYF. CDR3 sequence (DNA): TGTGCCTGGAGTACGGTGATTTACGAGCAGTACTTC.

The chain couples TRBV6-6 to TRBJ2-4; D might be TRBD1 (6 bases). The CDR3 contains 12 residues. Germline CDR1 reads MNHNY; CDR2 reads SVGAGI (reference sequence). V was clipped by 8 bases and J by 14 bases, with 19 bases between them. CDR3 sequence (DNA): TGTGCCAGCTCCCCTAGGGGGAATCTCAAGTACTTC. Its protein is CASSPRGNLKYF.

The V call is TRBV5-1, the J call TRBJ2-1; D remains ambiguous. CDR1 is SGHRS, CDR2 YFSETQ, per germline. V lost 0 bases and J lost 12, with 13 bases in between. The CDR3 contains 13 residues. The CDR3 coding sequence is TGCGCCAGCAGCTTGGTGTCTCACAACCTGCAGTTCTTC. Protein sequence: CASSLVSHNLQFF.

This sequence joins TRBV29-1 and TRBJ1-3; TRBD1 might be the D (5 bases). CDR1 and CDR2 from the germline V gene are SQVTM and ANQGSEA. V shed 6 bases and J shed 9 bases, with 18 bases lying between them. The CDR3 loop spans 13 amino acids. CDR3: CSVSTGTATTIYF. In DNA form, the CDR3 reads TGCAGCGTCTCGACCGGGACCGCGACCACCATATATTTT.

The V call is TRBV28, the J call TRBJ2-2; D not certain. CDR1 and CDR2 (germline): MDHEN, SYDVKM. This CDR3 is built from 13 residues. V lost 3 bases to trimming and J lost 5 bases, with 7 bases between them. The CDR3 DNA follows: TGTGCCAGCAGTTTGCCTAGGACCGGGGAGCTGTTTTTT. Translation: CASSLPRTGELFF. Variable domain in full (rest from reference TRBV28 and TRBJ2-2): DVKVTQSSRYLVKRTGEKVFLECVQDMDHENMFWYRQDPGLGLRLIYFSYDVKMKEKGDIPEGYSVSREKKERFSLILESASTNQTSMYLCASSLPRTGELFFGEGSRLTVL.

The chain joins TRBV5-4 to TRBJ2-5; D call uncertain. Germline-derived CDR1 and CDR2 are SGHNT and YYREEE (reference sequence). Trimming cost V 4 bases and J 5 bases, with 6 bases left between them. The CDR3 has 11 amino acids. The DNA of the CDR3 is TGTGCCAGCAGCCACCGGGAGACCCAGTACTTC. Protein: CASSHRETQYF. Looking up the rest from reference TRBV5-4 and TRBJ2-5 gives the full variable domain: ETGVTQSPTHLIKTRGQQVTLRCSSQSGHNTVSWYQQALGQGPQFIFQYYREEENGRGNFPPRFSGLQFPNYSSELNVNALELDDSALYLCASSHRETQYFGPGTRLLVL.